This TCR beta chain was obtained from a study of T-cell memory formation after mild COVID-19. Study in general: There were largely donor-specific TCR clusters. Study observations and caveats: Researchers could not confirm that second-wave clones peaking on day 37 targeted SARS-CoV-2.

With regard to this clonotype: The antigen remains undetermined.

With 4 bases clipped from V and 3 bases from J, the junction kept 13 bases outside the gene matches. CDR1 and CDR2 from the germline V gene are SGHRS and YFSETQ. The CDR3 runs to 18 residues. Constant-segment primers and 5'RACE yielded cDNA libraries for TCR alpha and TCR beta, each carrying sample barcodes and UMIs. TCRdb re-called the 5' RACE reads with MiXCR, one entry per CDR3 protein. The data contain 350,000 to 450,000 distinct CDR3 sequences, 15% to 25% of them seen just once; the ten biggest clones take up 7.5% to 9.5%. The chain employs TRBV5-1 and TRBJ2-1, with 10 nucleotides matching TRBD2. The sequencing input was PBMCs or a T cell subset sorted from them (not recorded which). This TCR derives from an adult woman who had mild COVID-19 (a few samples of this study predate the infection). Cell type and time point are not known. The CDR3 here is CASSASLGLAANYNEQFF. The CDR3 nucleotides are TGCGCCAGCAGCGCATCTCTCGGACTAGCGGCGAACTACAATGAGCAGTTCTTC.